The rows below give T cell receptor beta chains drawn from one sample of a study of blood T cell repertoires in COVID-19. This table comes from immunoSEQ multiplex PCR, and its TCRdb copy is limited to in-frame clones, with some not included. The data contain more than 200,000 clones, around 87% of them singletons. The source material was PBMCs or T cells enriched from blood (not recorded which). The receptors stem from a woman aged 45-65 years who had recovered from COVID-19. The CDR3 runs from the conserved cysteine through the conserved F or W. D genes are given only for firm matches. Some rows mark clone size as missing; the rest say once, few, many or name a class of expanded clone.

D | J | length | V | size | DNA | CDR3
TRBD1 | TRBJ1-1 | 13 | TRBV30 | NA | TGTGCCTGGAGTTCGGACAGGGGCGGCGTAGCTTTCTTT | CAWSSDRGGVAFF
TRBD1 | TRBJ1-2 | 14 | TRBV28 | NA | TGTGCCAGCAGTTTTGGTAGAGGGGGCCTTGGCTACACCTTC | CASSFGRGGLGYTF
NA | TRBJ1-2 | 16 | TRBV15 | NA | TGTGCCACCAGCAGAGTTCCCAGGGATAGAAGCTATGGCTACACCTTC | CATSRVPRDRSYGYTF
NA | TRBJ2-3 | 15 | TRBV7-2 | NA | TGTGCCAGCAGCTTAAGGAGGGGAGGCACAGATACGCAGTATTTT | CASSLRRGGTDTQYF
TRBD2 | TRBJ2-1 | 17 | TRBV3-1/TRBV3-2 | NA | TGTGCCAGCAGCCAAGTCGGGACTAGCGGGAGGTACAATGAGCAGTTCTTC | CASSQVGTSGRYNEQFF
NA | TRBJ2-5 | 17 | TRBV7-9 | NA | TGTGCCAGCAGCTCCCCTCCTCGTAGGGGGGGATTGAAGACCCAGTACTTC | CASSSPPRRGGLKTQYF
TRBD2 | TRBJ2-5 | 14 | TRBV10-3 | NA | TGTGCCACCCGGACTAGCGGGTTGCAAGAGACCCAGTACTTC | CATRTSGLQETQYF
NA | TRBJ2-3 | 16 | TRBV6-2/TRBV6-3 | NA | TGTGCCAGCAGTGAGTGGGATAGCGGAAGCACAGATACGCAGTATTTT | CASSEWDSGSTDTQYF
NA | TRBJ2-1 | 15 | TRBV11-3 | NA | TGTGCCAGCAGCTTAGGCAGCGGACCCTACAATGAGCAGTTCTTC | CASSLGSGPYNEQFF
TRBD2 | TRBJ2-3 | 15 | TRBV27 | NA | TGTGCCAGCAGTCGCGCGGGAGGTCCCTTAGCTACGCAGTATTTT | CASSRAGGPLATQYF
NA | TRBJ1-4 | 13 | TRBV19 | NA | TGTGCCAGTAGTATAATGGGCCCCGCGGGACTGTTTTTT | CASSIMGPAGLFF
NA | TRBJ1-2 | 14 | TRBV5-6 | NA | TGTGCCAGCAGCTTGGATCAGGGCGCCTATGGCTACACCTTC | CASSLDQGAYGYTF
TRBD1 | TRBJ1-5 | 14 | TRBV25-1 | NA | TGTGCCAGCAGTGCGACAGGGTACAATCAGCCCCAGCATTTT | CASSATGYNQPQHF
NA | TRBJ1-3 | 15 | TRBV6-6 | NA | TGTGCCAGCAGTAGGGGCCGGAACTCTGGAAACACCATATATTTT | CASSRGRNSGNTIYF
TRBD2 | TRBJ2-7 | 18 | TRBV6-2/TRBV6-3 | NA | TGTGCCAGCAGTTACTCGAATCCGGGAGGGCCCGCGTTCTACGAGCAGTACTTC | CASSYSNPGGPAFYEQYF
TRBD2 | TRBJ2-7 | 11 | TRBV29-1 | once | TGCAGCGCTAGCGGGAGCTACGAGCAGTACTTC | CSASGSYEQYF
TRBD2 | TRBJ2-7 | 15 | TRBV9 | NA | TGTGCCAGCAGCCTTTGGGGCGGGAGTGGCTACGAGCAGTACTTC | CASSLWGGSGYEQYF
TRBD1 | TRBJ1-4 | 15 | TRBV28 | few | TGTGCCAGCAGTCCGGGGGACAGGAGGGCCCCGGGACTGTTTTTT | CASSPGDRRAPGLFF
TRBD2 | TRBJ2-1 | 15 | TRBV7-3 | NA | TGTGCCAGCAAAAGGACTAGCGGGATGTACAATGAGCAGTTCTTC | CASKRTSGMYNEQFF
NA | TRBJ2-3 | 17 | TRBV5-4 | NA | TGTGCCAGCAGCTTGGGTCAGAGGTTTTTTGGCACAGATACGCAGTATTTT | CASSLGQRFFGTDTQYF
NA | TRBJ1-1 | 15 | TRBV5-5 | NA | TGTGCCAGCAGCTTGGACGCCAGGGAGGGCGGTGAAGCTTTCTTT | CASSLDAREGGEAFF
TRBD2 | TRBJ2-2 | 18 | TRBV3-1/TRBV3-2 | NA | TGTGCCAGCAGCCAAGAGGGAGCGGGAGGGCCTTACGCCGGGGAGCTGTTTTTT | CASSQEGAGGPYAGELFF
NA | TRBJ2-7 | 15 | TRBV7-3 | NA | TGTGCCAGCAGCTTGGAGTCTACGAGCTCCTACGAGCAGTACTTC | CASSLESTSSYEQYF
TRBD1 | TRBJ1-5 | 15 | TRBV19 | NA | TGTGCCAGTAGGACAGGGGGTACTGTGAAACAGCCCCAGCATTTT | CASRTGGTVKQPQHF
TRBD2 | TRBJ2-7 | 15 | TRBV28 | once | TGTGCCAGCCGAAGAAGCGGGAGGGCCGAGAACGAGCAGTACTTC | CASRRSGRAENEQYF
TRBD2 | TRBJ2-2 | 17 | TRBV5-1 | NA | TGCGCCAGCAGCTTGGGAGCGGGAGGGCCGCTCACCGGGGAGCTGTTTTTT | CASSLGAGGPLTGELFF
TRBD2 | TRBJ2-5 | 16 | TRBV13 | NA | TGTGCCAGCAGCTTAGTCGGCGGGAGGAGGTCGAAGACCCAGTACTTC | CASSLVGGRRSKTQYF
TRBD1 | TRBJ2-7 | 14 | TRBV3-1/TRBV3-2 | NA | TGTGCCAGCAGTCGGACAGGGCGCTCCTACGAGCAGTACTTC | CASSRTGRSYEQYF
NA | TRBJ2-3 | 15 | TRBV27 | NA | TGTGCCAGCAGTCAACAACAAAGTAGCACAGATACGCAGTATTTT | CASSQQQSSTDTQYF
TRBD2 | TRBJ2-5 | 15 | TRBV3-1/TRBV3-2 | NA | TGTGCCAGCAGCCAGGGAGCGGGAGTACGGGAGACCCAGTACTTC | CASSQGAGVRETQYF
TRBD1 | TRBJ1-1 | 18 | TRBV5-4 | few | TGTGCCAGCAGCTCAGGTGGCGGACAGGGGGCGAGGGGTACTGAAGCTTTCTTT | CASSSGGGQGARGTEAFF
TRBD1 | TRBJ1-5 | 15 | TRBV6-5 | NA | TGTGCCAGCAGACCCCGGGACAGGGTCAATCAGCCCCAGCATTTT | CASRPRDRVNQPQHF
TRBD2 | TRBJ2-2 | 14 | TRBV2 | NA | TGTGCCAGTGTTAGCGGGAAGAACACCGGGGAGCTGTTTTTT | CASVSGKNTGELFF
NA | TRBJ2-1 | 15 | TRBV5-5 | NA | TGTGCCAGCAGCTACCAGGGTGATGGGTACAATGAGCAGTTCTTC | CASSYQGDGYNEQFF
NA | TRBJ2-5 | 16 | TRBV9 | NA | TGTGCCAGCAGCGAAAGAGGGATGGTGTACCAAGAGACCCAGTACTTC | CASSERGMVYQETQYF
TRBD2 | TRBJ2-1 | 15 | TRBV11-2 | NA | TGTGCCAGCAGCTTAGTGGGACTAGCGGTAAATGAGCAGTTCTTC | CASSLVGLAVNEQFF
NA | TRBJ2-7 | 15 | TRBV10-3 | once | TGTGCCATCAGTGAGTCGCGGGGAAGCCTCACCGAGCAGTACTTC | CAISESRGSLTEQYF
TRBD1 | TRBJ1-2 | 15 | TRBV5-1 | NA | TGCGCCAGCAGCTTGGGTTGGACAGGGGGCTATGGCTACACCTTC | CASSLGWTGGYGYTF
TRBD1 | TRBJ2-7 | 15 | TRBV19 | NA | TGTGCCAGTAGTGCCACGACAGGGTCCTCCTACGAGCAGTACTTC | CASSATTGSSYEQYF
NA | TRBJ2-6 | 15 | TRBV4-1 | NA | TGCGCCAGCAGCCCCCGCGGAGGGAACACCAACGTCCTGACTTTC | CASSPRGGNTNVLTF
TRBD1 | TRBJ1-2 | 13 | TRBV2 | NA | TGTGCCAGCAGGGGGACAGCTATCTATGACTACACCTTC | CASRGTAIYDYTF
NA | TRBJ2-7 | 11 | TRBV24-1 | NA | TGTGCCACCAGTGCCCCTAGGGAGCAGTACTTC | CATSAPREQYF
NA | TRBJ2-3 | 14 | TRBV5-1 | few | TGCGCCAGCAGCTTGGATGAGGGAACAGATACGCAGTATTTT | CASSLDEGTDTQYF
NA | TRBJ1-5 | 15 | TRBV18 | NA | TGTGCCAGCTCACCAAGTACATATAGCAATCAGCCCCAGCATTTT | CASSPSTYSNQPQHF
NA | TRBJ1-5 | 15 | TRBV18 | NA | TGTGCCAGCTCACCAAATCAGGGAAGCAATCAGCCCCAGCATTTT | CASSPNQGSNQPQHF
NA | TRBJ2-5 | 14 | TRBV6-5 | NA | TGTGCCAGCAGCGTTACCCTGGCACAAGAGACCCAGTACTTC | CASSVTLAQETQYF
NA | TRBJ2-1 | 17 | TRBV7-6 | NA | TGTGCCAGCAGCTTAACGCCAGCCTCCGGGACCTACAATGAGCAGTTCTTC | CASSLTPASGTYNEQFF
NA | TRBJ1-5 | 16 | TRBV5-6 | NA | TGTGCCAGCAGCCTTCGGGGGGGAGATAGCAATCAGCCCCAGCATTTT | CASSLRGGDSNQPQHF
NA | TRBJ2-3 | 15 | TRBV5-1 | NA | TGCGCCAGCAGCCCATCCCTTGACAGAATAAATACGCAGTATTTT | CASSPSLDRINTQYF
NA | TRBJ2-7 | 15 | TRBV5-8 | NA | TGTGCCAGCAGCTTTTCCGGGATATCTATCTACGAGCAGTACTTC | CASSFSGISIYEQYF
NA | TRBJ2-3 | 17 | TRBV7-9 | NA | TGTGCCAGCAGCCACGTGGAGCGGGCGGAACTCACAGATACGCAGTATTTT | CASSHVERAELTDTQYF
NA | TRBJ2-4 | 14 | TRBV5-4 | NA | TGTGCCAGCAGCCTAAGCATAGCCAAAAACATTCAGTACTTC | CASSLSIAKNIQYF
TRBD1 | TRBJ2-3 | 15 | TRBV9 | NA | TGTGCCAGCAGCCTAGACGGGGACAGAGAAGATACGCAGTATTTT | CASSLDGDREDTQYF
NA | TRBJ2-3 | 15 | TRBV28 | NA | TGTGCCAGCAGTGGACTCTATCCTAGCACAGATACGCAGTATTTT | CASSGLYPSTDTQYF
TRBD2 | TRBJ2-1 | 15 | TRBV4-1 | NA | TGCGCCAGCAGCCAATCCGGGACTAGCGGGAGTAGGGAGTTCTTC | CASSQSGTSGSREFF
TRBD1 | TRBJ1-1 | 16 | TRBV5-8 | NA | TGTGCCAGCAGCTTCGAATGGACAGGGAGGAACACTGAAGCTTTCTTT | CASSFEWTGRNTEAFF
TRBD1 | TRBJ1-1 | 15 | TRBV6-1 | NA | TGTGCCAGCAGTGAAGGGACAGGTAGGGTCACTGAAGCTTTCTTT | CASSEGTGRVTEAFF